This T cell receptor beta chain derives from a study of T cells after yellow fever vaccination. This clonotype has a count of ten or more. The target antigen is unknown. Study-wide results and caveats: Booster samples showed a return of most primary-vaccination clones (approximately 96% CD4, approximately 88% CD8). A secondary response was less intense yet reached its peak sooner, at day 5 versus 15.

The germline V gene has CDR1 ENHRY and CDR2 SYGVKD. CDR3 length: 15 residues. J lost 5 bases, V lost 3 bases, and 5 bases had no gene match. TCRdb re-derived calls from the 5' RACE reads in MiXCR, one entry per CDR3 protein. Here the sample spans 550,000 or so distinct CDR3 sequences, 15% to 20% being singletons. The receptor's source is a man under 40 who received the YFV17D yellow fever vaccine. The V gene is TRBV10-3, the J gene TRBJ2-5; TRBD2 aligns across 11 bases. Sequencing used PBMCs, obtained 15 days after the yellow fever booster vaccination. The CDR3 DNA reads TGTGCCATCAGTGATACACTAGCGGGAGAGGAGACCCAGTACTTC. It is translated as CAISDTLAGEETQYF.